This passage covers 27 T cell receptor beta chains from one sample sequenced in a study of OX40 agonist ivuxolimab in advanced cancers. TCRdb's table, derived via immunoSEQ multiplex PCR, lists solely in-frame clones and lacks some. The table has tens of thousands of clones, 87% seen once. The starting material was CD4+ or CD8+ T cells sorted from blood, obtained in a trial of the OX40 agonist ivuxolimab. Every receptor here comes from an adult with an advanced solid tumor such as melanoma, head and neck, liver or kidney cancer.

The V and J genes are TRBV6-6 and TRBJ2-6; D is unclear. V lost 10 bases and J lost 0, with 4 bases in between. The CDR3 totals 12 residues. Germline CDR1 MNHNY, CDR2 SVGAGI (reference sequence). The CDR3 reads CATISGANVLTF. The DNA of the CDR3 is TGTGCCACCATCTCTGGGGCCAACGTCCTGACTTTC.

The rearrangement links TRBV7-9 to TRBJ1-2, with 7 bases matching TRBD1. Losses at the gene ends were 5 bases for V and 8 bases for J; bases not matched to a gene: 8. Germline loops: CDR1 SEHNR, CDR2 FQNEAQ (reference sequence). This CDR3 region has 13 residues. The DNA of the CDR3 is TGTGCCAGCAGCCCGACAGGGCCGAGAGGCTACACCTTC. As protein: CASSPTGPRGYTF.

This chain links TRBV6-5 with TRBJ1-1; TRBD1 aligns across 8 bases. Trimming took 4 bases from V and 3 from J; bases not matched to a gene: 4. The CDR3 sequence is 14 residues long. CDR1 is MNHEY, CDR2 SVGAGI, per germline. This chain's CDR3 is CASSWDRWDTEAFF. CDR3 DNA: TGTGCCAGCAGTTGGGACAGGTGGGACACTGAAGCTTTCTTT.

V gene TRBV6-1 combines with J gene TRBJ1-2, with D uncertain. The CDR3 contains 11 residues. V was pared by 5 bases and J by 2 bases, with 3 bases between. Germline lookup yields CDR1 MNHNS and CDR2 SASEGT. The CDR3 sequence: CASSWNYGYTF. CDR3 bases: TGTGCCAGCAGTTGGAACTATGGCTACACCTTC.

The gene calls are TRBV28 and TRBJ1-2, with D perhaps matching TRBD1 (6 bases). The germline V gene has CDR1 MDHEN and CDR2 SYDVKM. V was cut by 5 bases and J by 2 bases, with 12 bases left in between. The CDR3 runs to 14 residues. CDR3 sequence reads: CASSGPQGNYGYTF. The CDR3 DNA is TGTGCCAGCAGTGGCCCTCAGGGGAACTATGGCTACACCTTC.

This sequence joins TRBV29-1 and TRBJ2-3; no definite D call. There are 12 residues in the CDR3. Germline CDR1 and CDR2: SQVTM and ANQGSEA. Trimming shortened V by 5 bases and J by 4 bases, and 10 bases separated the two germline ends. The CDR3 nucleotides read TGCAGCGTTATACTCCTTGCAGATACGCAGTATTTT. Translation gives CSVILLADTQYF.

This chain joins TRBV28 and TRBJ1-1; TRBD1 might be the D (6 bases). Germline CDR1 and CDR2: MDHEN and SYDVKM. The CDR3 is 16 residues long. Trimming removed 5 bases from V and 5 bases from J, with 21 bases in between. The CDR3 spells CASSIGGWQGSTEAFF. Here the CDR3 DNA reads TGTGCCAGCAGTATAGGGGGGTGGCAGGGTAGTACTGAAGCTTTCTTT.

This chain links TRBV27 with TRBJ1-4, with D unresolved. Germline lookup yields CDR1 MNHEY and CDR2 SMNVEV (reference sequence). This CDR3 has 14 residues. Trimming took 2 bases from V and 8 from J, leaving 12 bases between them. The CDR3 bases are TGTGCCAGCAGTTTAAGTCGGCCGGTGGAAAAACTGTTTTTT. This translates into CASSLSRPVEKLFF.

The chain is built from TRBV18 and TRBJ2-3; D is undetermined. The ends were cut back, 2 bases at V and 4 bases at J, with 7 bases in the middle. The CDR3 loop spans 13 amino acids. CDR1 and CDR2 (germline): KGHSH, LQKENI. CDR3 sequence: CASSPGSADTQYF. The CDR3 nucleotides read TGTGCCAGCTCACCAGGAAGTGCAGATACGCAGTATTTT.

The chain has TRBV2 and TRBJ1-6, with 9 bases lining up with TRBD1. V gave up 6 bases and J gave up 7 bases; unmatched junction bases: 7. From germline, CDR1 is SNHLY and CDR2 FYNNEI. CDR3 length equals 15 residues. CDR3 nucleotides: TGTGCCAGCAGAGGGGGACAGGGTAAAAATTCACCCCTCCACTTT. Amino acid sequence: CASRGGQGKNSPLHF.

This CDR3 reads CASNTGGGTEAFF. The CDR3 bases are TGTGCCAGCAATACAGGGGGCGGGACTGAAGCTTTCTTT. This chain uses TRBV6-1 with TRBJ1-1, with 9 bases lining up with TRBD1. Germline assignment: CDR1 MNHNS and CDR2 SASEGT. The V gene end was trimmed by 7 bases and the J gene end by 5 bases; junction bases not matched to a gene: 5. The CDR3 is made up of 13 amino acids.

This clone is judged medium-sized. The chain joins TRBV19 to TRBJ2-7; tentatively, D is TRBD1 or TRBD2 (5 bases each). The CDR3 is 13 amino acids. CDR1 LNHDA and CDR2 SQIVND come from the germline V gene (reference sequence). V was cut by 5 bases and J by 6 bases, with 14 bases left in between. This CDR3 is CASSLIGASEQYF. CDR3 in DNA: TGTGCCAGTAGTCTCATCGGGGCGAGCGAGCAGTACTTC.

CDR3 sequence: CASSLRQRSWDTQYF. Here the CDR3 DNA reads TGCGCCAGCAGCTTGAGGCAGCGGTCCTGGGATACGCAGTATTTT. This chain links TRBV5-1 with TRBJ2-3; the D gene is possibly TRBD2 (5 bases). The CDR3 contains 15 residues. Germline V CDR1 and CDR2: SGHRS, YFSETQ. Trimming stripped 1 base from V and 6 bases from J, with 15 bases between.

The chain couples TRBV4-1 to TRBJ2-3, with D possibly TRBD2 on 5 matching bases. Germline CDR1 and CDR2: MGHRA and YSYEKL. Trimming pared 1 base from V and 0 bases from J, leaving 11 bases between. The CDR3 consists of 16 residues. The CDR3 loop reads CASSQAPRGSTDTQYF. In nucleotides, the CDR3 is TGCGCCAGCAGCCAAGCCCCCCGGGGTAGCACAGATACGCAGTATTTT.

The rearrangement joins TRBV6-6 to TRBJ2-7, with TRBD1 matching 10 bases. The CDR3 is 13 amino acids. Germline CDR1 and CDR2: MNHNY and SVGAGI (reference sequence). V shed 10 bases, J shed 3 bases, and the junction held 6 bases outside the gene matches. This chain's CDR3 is CATRDRGVYEQYF. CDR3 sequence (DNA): TGTGCCACCAGGGACAGGGGTGTCTACGAGCAGTACTTC.

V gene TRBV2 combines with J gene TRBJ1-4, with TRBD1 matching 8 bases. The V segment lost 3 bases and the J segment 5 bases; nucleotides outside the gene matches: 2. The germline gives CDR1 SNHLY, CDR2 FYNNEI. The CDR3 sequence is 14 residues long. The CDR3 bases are TGTGCCAGCAGTGAGACAGGGGAGAATGAAAAACTGTTTTTT. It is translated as CASSETGENEKLFF.

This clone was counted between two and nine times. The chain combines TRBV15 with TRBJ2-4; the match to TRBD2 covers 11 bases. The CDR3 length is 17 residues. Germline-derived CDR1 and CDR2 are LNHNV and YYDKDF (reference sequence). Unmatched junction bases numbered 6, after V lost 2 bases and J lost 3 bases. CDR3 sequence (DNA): TGTGCCACCAGCAGAAAACTAGCGGGAGCGGACAAAAACATTCAGTACTTC. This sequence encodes CATSRKLAGADKNIQYF. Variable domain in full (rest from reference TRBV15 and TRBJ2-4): DAMVIQNPRYQVTQFGKPVTLSCSQTLNHNVMYWYQQKSSQAPKLLFHYYDKDFNNEADTPDNFQSRRPNTSFCFLDIRSPGLGDTAMYLCATSRKLAGADKNIQYFGAGTRLSVL.

The CDR3 protein is CATDGWGLSGNTIYF. Here the CDR3 DNA reads TGTGCCACCGACGGCTGGGGGCTTAGTGGAAACACCATATATTTT. This chain links TRBV10-3 with TRBJ1-3, with D possibly being TRBD1 (6 bases). V lost 10 bases and J 3 bases, leaving 19 bases between the germline ends. The CDR3 has 15 amino acids. CDR1 is ENHRY, CDR2 SYGVKD, per germline.

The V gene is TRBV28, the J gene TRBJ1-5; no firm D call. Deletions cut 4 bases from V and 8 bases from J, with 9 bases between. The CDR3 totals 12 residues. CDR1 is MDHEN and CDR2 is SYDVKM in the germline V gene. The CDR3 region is CASSSPGEPQHF. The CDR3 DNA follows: TGTGCCAGCAGTTCTCCCGGGGAGCCCCAGCATTTT.

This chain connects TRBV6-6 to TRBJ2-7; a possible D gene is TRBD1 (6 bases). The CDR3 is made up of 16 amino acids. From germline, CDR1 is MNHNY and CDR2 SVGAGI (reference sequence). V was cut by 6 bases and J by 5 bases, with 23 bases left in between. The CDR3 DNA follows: TGTGCCAGCAGCCCCCGGACATTTACAGGGTTCGACGAGCAGTACTTC. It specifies CASSPRTFTGFDEQYF.

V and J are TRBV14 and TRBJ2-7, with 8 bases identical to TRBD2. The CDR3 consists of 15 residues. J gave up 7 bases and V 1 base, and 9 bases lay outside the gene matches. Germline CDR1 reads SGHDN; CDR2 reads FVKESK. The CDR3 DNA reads TGTGCCAGCAGCCAAGTAGCGGGACTTGGTGGGGAGCAGTACTTC. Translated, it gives CASSQVAGLGGEQYF.

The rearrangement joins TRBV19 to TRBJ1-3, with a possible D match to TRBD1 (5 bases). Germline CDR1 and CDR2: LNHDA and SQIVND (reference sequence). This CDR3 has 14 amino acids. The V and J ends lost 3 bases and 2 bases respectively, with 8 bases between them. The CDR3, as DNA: TGTGCCAGTAGTATTGGGGGAGCTGGAAACACCATATATTTT. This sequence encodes CASSIGGAGNTIYF.

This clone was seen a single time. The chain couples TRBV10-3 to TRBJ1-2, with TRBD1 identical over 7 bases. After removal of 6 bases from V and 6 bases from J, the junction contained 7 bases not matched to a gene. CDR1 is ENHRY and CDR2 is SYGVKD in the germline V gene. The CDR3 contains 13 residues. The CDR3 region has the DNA TGTGCCATCAGCTTTGACAGGGTGGATGGCTACACCTTC. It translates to CAISFDRVDGYTF.

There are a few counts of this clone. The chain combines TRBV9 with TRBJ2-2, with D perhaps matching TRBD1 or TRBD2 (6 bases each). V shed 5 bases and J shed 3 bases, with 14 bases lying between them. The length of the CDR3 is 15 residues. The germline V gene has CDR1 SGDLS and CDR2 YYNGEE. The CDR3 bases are TGTGCCAGCAGGAGGGGGGACGCTTACACCGGGGAGCTGTTTTTT. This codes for CASRRGDAYTGELFF.

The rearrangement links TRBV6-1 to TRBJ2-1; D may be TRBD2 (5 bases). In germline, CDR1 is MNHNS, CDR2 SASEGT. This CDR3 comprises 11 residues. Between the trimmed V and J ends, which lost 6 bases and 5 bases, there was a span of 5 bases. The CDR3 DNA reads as TGTGCCAGCAGGAGGGACAATGAGCAGTTCTTC. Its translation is CASRRDNEQFF.

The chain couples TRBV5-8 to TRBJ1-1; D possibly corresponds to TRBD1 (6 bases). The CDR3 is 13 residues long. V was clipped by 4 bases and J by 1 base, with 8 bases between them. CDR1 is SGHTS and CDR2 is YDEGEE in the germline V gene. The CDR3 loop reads CASSQTGNTEAFF. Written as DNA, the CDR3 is TGTGCCAGCAGCCAGACAGGGAACACTGAAGCTTTCTTT.

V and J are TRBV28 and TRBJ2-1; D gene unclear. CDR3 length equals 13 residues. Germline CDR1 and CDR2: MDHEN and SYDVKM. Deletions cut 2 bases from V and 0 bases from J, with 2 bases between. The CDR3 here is CASSLTSYNEQFF. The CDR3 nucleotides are TGTGCCAGCAGTTTAACCTCCTACAATGAGCAGTTCTTC.